Below are 2 T cell receptor beta chains sequenced from a single sample in a study of blood T cell repertoires in COVID-19. Generated by immunoSEQ multiplex PCR, the TCRdb table keeps only in-frame clones and is missing some. The sample carries roughly 100,000 clones, 80% to 90% recorded once. Sequencing was carried out using peripheral blood. The receptors come from a man aged 55 to 70 with acute or convalescent COVID-19.

J is TRBJ2-6 and V is TRBV19; 11 bases align to TRBD1. Losses at the gene ends were 5 bases for V and 3 bases for J; bases not matched to a gene: 6. This CDR3 is 17 amino acids long. The germline gives CDR1 LNHDA, CDR2 SQIVND (reference sequence). The CDR3 sequence: CASSPRDRGNGANVLTF. CDR3 DNA sequence: TGTGCCAGTAGTCCGCGGGACAGGGGGAATGGGGCCAACGTCCTGACTTTC.

The chain combines TRBV6-5 with TRBJ1-2; no clear D gene. Germline values: CDR1 MNHEY, CDR2 SVGAGI. The V gene lost 5 bases and the J gene lost 5 bases, with 15 bases spanning the gap. This CDR3 has 14 amino acids. The CDR3 DNA is TGTGCCAGCAGTAAGCAAGCGACGGGATATGGCTACACCTTC. This sequence encodes CASSKQATGYGYTF.